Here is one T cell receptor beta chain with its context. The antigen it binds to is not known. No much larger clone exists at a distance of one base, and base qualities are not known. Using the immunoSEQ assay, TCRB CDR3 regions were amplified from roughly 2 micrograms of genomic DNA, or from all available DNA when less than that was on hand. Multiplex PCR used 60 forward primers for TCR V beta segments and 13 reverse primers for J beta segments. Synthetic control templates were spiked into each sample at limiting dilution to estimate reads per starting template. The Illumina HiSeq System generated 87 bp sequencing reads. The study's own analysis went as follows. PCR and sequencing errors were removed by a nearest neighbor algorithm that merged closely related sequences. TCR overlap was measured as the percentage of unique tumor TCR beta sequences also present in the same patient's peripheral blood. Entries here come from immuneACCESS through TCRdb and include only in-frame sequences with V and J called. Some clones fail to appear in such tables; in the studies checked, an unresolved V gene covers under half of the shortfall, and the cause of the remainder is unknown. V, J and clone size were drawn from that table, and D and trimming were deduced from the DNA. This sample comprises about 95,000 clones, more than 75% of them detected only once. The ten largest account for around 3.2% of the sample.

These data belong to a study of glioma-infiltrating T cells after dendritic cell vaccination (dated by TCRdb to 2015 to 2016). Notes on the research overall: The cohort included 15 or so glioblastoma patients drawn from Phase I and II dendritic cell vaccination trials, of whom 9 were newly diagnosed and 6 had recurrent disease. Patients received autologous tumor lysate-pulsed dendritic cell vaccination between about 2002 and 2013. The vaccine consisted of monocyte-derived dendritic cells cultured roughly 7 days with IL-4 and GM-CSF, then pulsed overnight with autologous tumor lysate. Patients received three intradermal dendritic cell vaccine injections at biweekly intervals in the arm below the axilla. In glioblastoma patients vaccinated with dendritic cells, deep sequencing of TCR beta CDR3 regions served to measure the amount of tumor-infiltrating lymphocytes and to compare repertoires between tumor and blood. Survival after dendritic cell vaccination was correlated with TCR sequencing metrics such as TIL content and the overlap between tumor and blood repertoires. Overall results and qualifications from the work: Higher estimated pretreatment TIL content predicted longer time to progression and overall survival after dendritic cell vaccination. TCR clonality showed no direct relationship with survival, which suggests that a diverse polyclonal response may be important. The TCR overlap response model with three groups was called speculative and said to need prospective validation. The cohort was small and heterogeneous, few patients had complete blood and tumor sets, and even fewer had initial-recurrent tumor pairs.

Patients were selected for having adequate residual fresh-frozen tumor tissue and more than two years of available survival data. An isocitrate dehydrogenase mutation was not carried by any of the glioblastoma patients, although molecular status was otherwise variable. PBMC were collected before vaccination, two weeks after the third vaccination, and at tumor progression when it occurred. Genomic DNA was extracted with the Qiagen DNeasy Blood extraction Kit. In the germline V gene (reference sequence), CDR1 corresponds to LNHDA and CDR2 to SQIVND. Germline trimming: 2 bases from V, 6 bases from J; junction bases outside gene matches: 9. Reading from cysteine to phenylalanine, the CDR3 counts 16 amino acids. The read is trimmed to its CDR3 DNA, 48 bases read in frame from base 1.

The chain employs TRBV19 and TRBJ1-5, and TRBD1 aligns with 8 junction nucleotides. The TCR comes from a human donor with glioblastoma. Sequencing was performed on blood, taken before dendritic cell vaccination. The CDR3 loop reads CASSIIGTGPTQPQHF. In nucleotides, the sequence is TGTGCCAGTAGTATAATCGGGACAGGTCCTACTCAGCCCCAGCATTTT.